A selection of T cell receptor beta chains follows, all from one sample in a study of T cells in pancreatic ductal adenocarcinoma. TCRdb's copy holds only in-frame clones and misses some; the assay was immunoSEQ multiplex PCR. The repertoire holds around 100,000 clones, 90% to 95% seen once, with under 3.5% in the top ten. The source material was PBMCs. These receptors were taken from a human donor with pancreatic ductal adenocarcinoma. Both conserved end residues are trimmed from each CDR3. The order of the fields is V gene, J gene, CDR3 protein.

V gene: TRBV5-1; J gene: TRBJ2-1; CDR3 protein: ASSFLIAGVNYNEQF
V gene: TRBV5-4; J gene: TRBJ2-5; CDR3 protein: ASSLDRGETQY
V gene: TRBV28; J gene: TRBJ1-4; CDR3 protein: ASRPRGATNEKLF
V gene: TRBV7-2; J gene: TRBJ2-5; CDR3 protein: ASSPYGKETQY
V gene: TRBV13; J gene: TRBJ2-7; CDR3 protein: ASSLMAGVTGEQY
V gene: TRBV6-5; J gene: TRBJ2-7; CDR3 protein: ASRSQAGTPYEQY
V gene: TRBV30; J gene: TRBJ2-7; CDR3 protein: AWSTGSYEQY
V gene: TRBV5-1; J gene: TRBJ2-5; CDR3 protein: ASSLVAGGYQETQY
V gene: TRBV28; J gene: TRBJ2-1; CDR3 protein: ASNTGSENKF
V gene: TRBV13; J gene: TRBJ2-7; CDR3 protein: ASSLRGGSQYEQY
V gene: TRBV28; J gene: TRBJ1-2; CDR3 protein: ASSLWGPNYGYT
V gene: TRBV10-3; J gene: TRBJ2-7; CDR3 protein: AISRDRADSYEQY
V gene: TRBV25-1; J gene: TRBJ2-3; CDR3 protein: ASSDQTGGTDTQY
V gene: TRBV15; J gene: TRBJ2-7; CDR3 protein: ATSRDLDGTIYEQY
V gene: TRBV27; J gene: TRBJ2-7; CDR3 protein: ASRTSERGSYEQY
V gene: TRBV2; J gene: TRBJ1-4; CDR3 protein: ASSPIYSSNEKLF
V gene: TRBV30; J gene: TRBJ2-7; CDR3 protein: AWWTGSPYEQY